Below, 21 T cell receptor beta chains from the same sample are listed, as sequenced in a study of blood T cell repertoires in COVID-19. Data came from immunoSEQ multiplex PCR; TCRdb stores just in-frame clones and leaves some out. Here the sample spans more than 85,000 clones, roughly 87% being singletons. Sequencing used peripheral blood. All receptors come from a human donor in a cohort sampled during active COVID-19.

The chain carries TRBV7-9 and TRBJ1-2; D unresolved. V was trimmed by 1 base and J by 5 bases, leaving 11 bases between them. Germline CDR1 reads SEHNR; CDR2 reads FQNEAQ (reference sequence). CDR3 length: 14 residues. DNA of the CDR3: TGTGCCAGCAGCTTAGAAACACCGGGTTATGGCTACACCTTC. This encodes CASSLETPGYGYTF. Using reference TRBV7-9 and TRBJ1-2 for the parts outside the CDR3, the full variable domain is DTGVSQNPRHKITKRGQNVTFRCDPISEHNRLYWYRQTLGQGPEFLTYFQNEAQLEKSRLLSDRFSAERPKGSFSTLEIQRTEQGDSAMYLCASSLETPGYGYTFGSGTRLTVV.

V and J are TRBV28 and TRBJ1-5; tentative D call: TRBD1 (5 bases). In germline, CDR1 is MDHEN, CDR2 SYDVKM. There are 16 residues in the CDR3. V was trimmed by 7 bases and J by 0 bases, leaving 16 bases between them. CDR3 region: CASTLISGLSNQPQHF. The CDR3 DNA reads as TGTGCCAGCACTCTAATTTCGGGACTTAGCAATCAGCCCCAGCATTTT.

The gene calls are TRBV3-1 (or the pseudogene TRBV3-2) and TRBJ2-7; D possibly corresponds to TRBD1 (5 bases). The germline V gene has CDR1 LGHDT and CDR2 YNNKEL (reference sequence). The CDR3 length is 12 residues. V dropped 6 bases and J dropped 6 bases, with 12 bases sitting between them. CDR3 sequence (DNA): TGTGCCAGCAGTCACCGTAGGGGCGAGCAGTACTTC. Translation gives CASSHRRGEQYF.

The chain recombines TRBV5-1 with TRBJ2-5; 9 bases align to TRBD1. Germline V CDR1 and CDR2: SGHRS, YFSETQ. This CDR3 comprises 16 residues. Losses at the gene ends were 6 bases for V and 5 bases for J; bases not matched to a gene: 14. For the CDR3, the DNA is TGCGCCAGCACCCCTGGGGGGACAGGGAAGGTGGAGACCCAGTACTTC. Translating gives CASTPGGTGKVETQYF.

The sample holds one count of this clone. The chain has TRBV5-6 and TRBJ2-1; 9 bases agree with TRBD2. Germline V gene data show CDR1 as SGHDT and CDR2 as YYEEEE. V was clipped by 2 bases and J by 1 base; unmatched bases: 10. This CDR3 contains 18 residues. The CDR3: CASSFELAGHTSYNEQFF. CDR3 DNA: TGTGCCAGCAGCTTTGAGCTAGCGGGGCACACGTCCTACAATGAGCAGTTCTTC.

This clone was detected only a few times. V is TRBV15 and J is TRBJ1-5; a possible D gene is TRBD1 (5 bases). Germline V gene lookup returns CDR1 LNHNV and CDR2 YYDKDF (reference sequence). The V and J ends lost 0 bases and 4 bases respectively, with 10 bases between them. The CDR3 has 15 amino acids. CDR3 in DNA: TGTGCCACCAGCAGAGATAGGACATCTAATCAGCCCCAGCATTTT. Protein: CATSRDRTSNQPQHF.

This clone was observed many times. The gene calls are TRBV28 and TRBJ2-1; 11 bases are a match to TRBD2. The CDR3 is 14 amino acids. Germline V gene sequence: CDR1 MDHEN, CDR2 SYDVKM. Unmatched junction bases numbered 4, after V lost 7 bases and J lost 5 bases. The CDR3 nucleotides read TGTGCCAGCATGGGACTAGCGGAGCACAATGAGCAGTTCTTC. Translating it yields CASMGLAEHNEQFF. The full variable domain, in which reference TRBV28 and TRBJ2-1 provide the parts outside the CDR3, is DVKVTQSSRYLVKRTGEKVFLECVQDMDHENMFWYRQDPGLGLRLIYFSYDVKMKEKGDIPEGYSVSREKKERFSLILESASTNQTSMYLCASMGLAEHNEQFFGPGTRLTVL.

The chain couples TRBV3-1 (or the pseudogene TRBV3-2) to TRBJ1-1, with D possibly matching TRBD1 (5 bases). V was cut by 3 bases and J by 0 bases, with 8 bases left in between. Germline CDR1 LGHDT, CDR2 YNNKEL (reference sequence). The CDR3 totals 14 residues. The CDR3 region is CASSQGGLNTEAFF. Here the CDR3 DNA reads TGTGCCAGCAGCCAGGGGGGTTTGAACACTGAAGCTTTCTTT.

This chain joins TRBV5-6 and TRBJ2-7; TRBD2 might be the D (6 bases). The CDR3 contains 14 residues. The V end lost 4 bases, the J end lost 1 base, and 12 bases lay between the germline ends. Germline V gene data show CDR1 as SGHDT and CDR2 as YYEEEE. The CDR3 loop reads CASSRGLPSYEQYF. CDR3 bases: TGTGCCAGCAGCAGGGGACTGCCATCCTACGAGCAGTACTTC. Full variable domain (outside the CDR3, taken from reference TRBV5-6 and TRBJ2-7): DAGVTQSPTHLIKTRGQQVTLRCSPKSGHDTVSWYQQALGQGPQFIFQYYEEEERQRGNFPDRFSGHQFPNYSSELNVNALLLGDSALYLCASSRGLPSYEQYFGPGTRLTVT.

The chain combines TRBV4-2 with TRBJ2-3, with 8 bases matching TRBD2. V trimming: 0 bases; J trimming: 1 base; junction bases outside the gene matches: 6. Germline CDR1 is LGHNA and CDR2 is YNFKEQ. The CDR3 consists of 17 residues. The CDR3: CASSQDRSGGGTDTQYF. For the CDR3, the DNA is TGTGCCAGCAGCCAAGATAGGTCGGGGGGGGGCACAGATACGCAGTATTTT.

The rearrangement uses TRBV10-3 and TRBJ2-1, with 7 bases identical to TRBD2. The CDR3 spans 15 residues. V lost 3 bases to trimming and J lost 2 bases; unmatched junction nucleotides: 4. The germline V gene encodes CDR1 ENHRY and CDR2 SYGVKD. CDR3 protein: CAISDLADTYNEQFF. CDR3 in DNA: TGTGCCATCAGTGACCTAGCGGACACCTACAATGAGCAGTTCTTC.

J is TRBJ1-1 and V is TRBV3-1 (or the pseudogene TRBV3-2); TRBD1 matches 8 bases. After removal of 4 bases from V and 0 bases from J, the junction contained 10 bases not matched to a gene. Germline V CDR1 and CDR2: LGHDT, YNNKEL (reference sequence). CDR3 size: 17 residues. The CDR3 nucleotides are TGTGCCAGCAGCCCCCAATTAGGGACAGGCATGAACACTGAAGCTTTCTTT. It codes for CASSPQLGTGMNTEAFF.

Only one count was recorded for this clone. The chain combines TRBV9 with TRBJ1-6; D gene uncertain. CDR3 length: 15 amino acids. Germline V lookup: CDR1 SGDLS, CDR2 YYNGEE. Trimming took off 0 bases at V and 10 bases at J, with 14 bases between the two ends. The CDR3 is CASSVAGEINSPLHF. In DNA form, the CDR3 reads TGTGCCAGCAGCGTAGCGGGAGAAATAAACTCACCCCTCCACTTT.

This clone is a singleton in its sample. This sequence joins TRBV3-1 (or the pseudogene TRBV3-2) and TRBJ2-1, with a possible D match to TRBD2 (6 bases). The CDR3 covers 15 residues. Trimming removed 4 bases from V and 0 bases from J, with 10 bases in between. CDR1 LGHDT and CDR2 YNNKEL come from the germline V gene (reference sequence). This CDR3 is CASSLLGGSYNEQFF. CDR3 in DNA: TGTGCCAGCAGCCTGTTGGGGGGCTCCTACAATGAGCAGTTCTTC.

This rearrangement joins TRBV19 to TRBJ1-5; unclear D gene. The CDR3 has 15 residues. Trimming shortened V by 0 bases and J by 4 bases, and 10 bases separated the two germline ends. Germline CDR1 is LNHDA and CDR2 is SQIVND (reference sequence). The CDR3 nucleotides are TGTGCCAGTAGTATAGATGCGCGGCTGAATCAGCCCCAGCATTTT. Its protein product is CASSIDARLNQPQHF.

The chain couples TRBV11-2 to TRBJ1-2; 9 bases are a match to TRBD1. The germline CDR1 and CDR2 sequences are SGHAT and FQNNGV. CDR3 length: 14 amino acids. Germline trimming cut 3 bases from V and 8 bases from J; bases unmatched to any gene: 7. DNA for the CDR3: TGTGCCAGCAGCTTTGGACAGGGGATAGGAGGCTACACCTTC. Translating it yields CASSFGQGIGGYTF.

The chain is built from TRBV5-6 and TRBJ1-1; 9 bases map to TRBD1. Germline CDR1 SGHDT, CDR2 YYEEEE. The CDR3 totals 17 residues. V was clipped by 4 bases and J by 4 bases; unmatched bases: 14. The CDR3 DNA sequence: TGTGCCAGCAGCCCAACCGGGACAGGGCGGAGGGGCACTGAAGCTTTCTTT. Residues: CASSPTGTGRRGTEAFF. The full variable domain, with the rest looked up from reference TRBV5-6 and TRBJ1-1, is DAGVTQSPTHLIKTRGQQVTLRCSPKSGHDTVSWYQQALGQGPQFIFQYYEEEERQRGNFPDRFSGHQFPNYSSELNVNALLLGDSALYLCASSPTGTGRRGTEAFFGQGTRLTVV.

The V call is TRBV3-1 (or the pseudogene TRBV3-2), the J call TRBJ2-3; 8 bases match TRBD2. The CDR3 runs to 13 residues. With V trimmed by 2 bases and J by 12 bases, 7 bases remained unmatched. Germline V gene data show CDR1 as LGHDT and CDR2 as YNNKEL (reference sequence). Written as DNA, the CDR3 is TGTGCCAGCAGCCAACGCACGACTAGCGTTCAGTATTTT. Translating it yields CASSQRTTSVQYF.

This clone appeared once. The rearrangement uses TRBV4-3 and TRBJ2-7; 8 bases fit TRBD2. V gave up 4 bases and J gave up 2 bases; unmatched junction bases: 22. There are 20 residues in the CDR3. Germline CDR1 reads LGHNA; CDR2 reads YSLEER. The CDR3 protein is CASSPDPGLSLAGLPYEQYF. The CDR3, as DNA: TGCGCCAGCAGCCCAGACCCGGGACTGAGTCTAGCGGGCCTTCCCTACGAGCAGTACTTC.

The chain couples TRBV3-1 (or the pseudogene TRBV3-2) to TRBJ2-7, with 7 bases lining up with TRBD2. V lost 8 bases to trimming and J lost 2 bases; unmatched junction nucleotides: 6. The germline CDR1 and CDR2 sequences are LGHDT and YNNKEL (reference sequence). The CDR3 spans 13 residues. CDR3 sequence reads: CASAVGLAYEQYF. The CDR3 DNA reads TGTGCCAGCGCGGTTGGACTAGCCTACGAGCAGTACTTC.

The rearrangement joins TRBV27 to TRBJ1-2, with D possibly being TRBD1 (5 bases). In germline, CDR1 is MNHEY, CDR2 SMNVEV (reference sequence). The CDR3 is 14 amino acids. Trimming shortened V by 4 bases and J by 3 bases, and 12 bases separated the two germline ends. CDR3 in amino acids: CASSSAGIDYGYTF. The CDR3 bases are TGTGCCAGCAGTTCGGCAGGGATCGACTATGGCTACACCTTC.